Listed here is a single TCR beta chain. This clone was recorded once. This clone's antigen is unknown. Base qualities were left out, and no much larger clone turns up one base away. The sample originates from a study of T cell changes during pregnancy in multiple sclerosis (dated 2019 in TCRdb). Concerning the study at large: The study examined how the T cell repertoire changed over the course of pregnancy in women with multiple sclerosis.

The CDR3 holds 14 amino acids from the cysteine to the phenylalanine. CDR3 DNA only is kept here, 42 bases in frame from base 1. The germline V gene sets CDR1 to LGHNA and CDR2 to YSLEER. Trimming takes 0 bases from V and 12 bases from J, and the germline ends sit 17 bases apart. The library was generated by the immunoSEQ multiplex PCR assay. This immuneACCESS table, as held by TCRdb, lists in-frame sequences with V and J called but not all clones. Of the missing ones, under half trace to an unresolved V gene in checked studies; the others have no known cause. In this sample the table shows 65,000 to 90,000 clones, approximately 92% of which occur a single time. The top ten clones comprise less than 2.5% of the sample.

The source was peripheral blood, collected before pregnancy. Rearrangement joined TRBV4-3 to TRBJ1-2; a weak D assignment points to TRBD1 (5 bases agree). This clonotype was sampled from a female donor with multiple sclerosis, enrolled in a pregnancy study. The CDR3 here reads CASSQEWDGRGNTF. In nucleotide form, the sequence is TGCGCCAGCAGCCAAGAGTGGGACGGTCGCGGGAACACCTTC.